This T cell receptor beta chain was obtained from a study of Ad26.COV2.S vaccination and SARS-CoV-2 variants. Study in general: Among those in the COV1001 Ad26.COV2.S trial arm was the donor. The study gave Ad26.COV2.S intramuscularly, once or twice 56 days apart.

Regarding the study as a whole: Possibly, TCR breadth and depth analyses underestimated total T cell responses. Similar non-spike TCR breadth was seen in vaccine and placebo recipients.

In regard to this clone: Its antigen is undetermined.

The data were produced by immunoSEQ multiplex PCR, yet TCRdb's version contains in-frame clones alone and is incomplete. This sample yields over 250,000 clones, of which approximately 89% are seen a single time; around 3% belongs to the top ten. Treatment denoted: 15 to 20 received Ad26.COV2.S at low or high dose, single or two shots; about 5 received placebo; per-sample allocation not given. Day 63 after the first vaccine or placebo injection was the time point for sampling. CDR3 length equals 14 residues. V gave up 6 bases and J gave up 6 bases, with 17 bases separating them. Germline V CDR1 and CDR2: SQVTM, ANQGSEA.

The specimen comprised peripheral blood, sampled in a trial of Ad26.COV2.S vaccine versus placebo. The clonotype was recovered from a person between 18 and 65 years old who received the Ad26.COV2.S COVID-19 vaccine or a placebo. The J gene is TRBJ2-2, the V gene TRBV29-1, with D possibly TRBD2 on 6 matching bases. CDR3 loop: CSVQMGGMAGELFF. The CDR3 nucleotides are TGCAGCGTGCAGATGGGCGGGATGGCCGGGGAGCTGTTTTTT.